These 5 T cell receptor beta chains were sequenced from one sample in a study of Ad26.COV2.S vaccination and SARS-CoV-2 variants. Treatment of the sample: around 19 received Ad26.COV2.S at low or high dose, single or two shots; roughly five received placebo; per-sample allocation not given. Sampling was performed 63 days after the first vaccine or placebo injection. The repertoire was sequenced with immunoSEQ multiplex PCR; TCRdb's copy has only in-frame clones and lacks some. The sample includes about half a million clones, roughly nine tenths of them seen just once. The sample was peripheral blood, taken in a trial of Ad26.COV2.S vaccine versus placebo. Receptors were obtained from a person aged 18-65 years who received the Ad26.COV2.S COVID-19 vaccine or a placebo.

The chain links TRBV6-2 or TRBV6-3 to TRBJ2-7; possible D gene TRBD1, 6 bases. This CDR3 comprises 15 residues. The germline CDR1 and CDR2 sequences are MNHEY and SVGEGT. With 0 bases removed from V and 2 bases from J, the gap between germline ends came to 11 bases. CDR3 nucleotide sequence: TGTGCCAGCAGTTACTCGGGACACAGTACCTACGAGCAGTACTTC. Its protein product is CASSYSGHSTYEQYF.

This chain uses TRBV12-3 or TRBV12-4 with TRBJ1-2; TRBD1 might be the D (5 bases). The CDR3 totals 13 residues. V lost 3 bases, J lost 8 bases, and 13 bases lay in between. The CDR3 DNA is TGTGCCAGCAGTTTTAGCCAGGGATGGGGCTACACCTTC. Encoded protein: CASSFSQGWGYTF.

This CDR3 is CATSRGQGLTDTQYF. CDR3 DNA: TGTGCCACCAGCAGAGGGCAGGGGCTAACAGATACGCAGTATTTT. The gene calls are TRBV15 and TRBJ2-3; TRBD1 might be the D (6 bases). This CDR3 region has 15 residues. Germline-derived CDR1 and CDR2 are LNHNV and YYDKDF (reference sequence). V was clipped by 1 base and J by 3 bases, with 11 bases between them.

The genes are TRBV6-5 and TRBJ2-5, with D tentatively TRBD1 or TRBD2 (5 bases each). Trimming shortened V by 4 bases and J by 4 bases, and 13 bases separated the two germline ends. This CDR3 comprises 14 residues. Germline values: CDR1 MNHEY, CDR2 SVGAGI. The CDR3 sequence is CASSWGRGLETQYF. The DNA of the CDR3 is TGTGCCAGCAGTTGGGGCCGGGGTCTAGAGACCCAGTACTTC.

V gene TRBV7-8 combines with J gene TRBJ2-3; 8 nucleotides line up with TRBD1. CDR1 and CDR2 from the germline V gene are SGHVS and FQNEAQ. The CDR3 runs to 16 residues. Unmatched junction bases numbered 8, after V lost 4 bases and J lost 2 bases. The CDR3 sequence is CASSSRDRQSTDTQYF. DNA of the CDR3: TGTGCCAGCAGCTCTCGGGACAGGCAATCCACAGATACGCAGTATTTT.